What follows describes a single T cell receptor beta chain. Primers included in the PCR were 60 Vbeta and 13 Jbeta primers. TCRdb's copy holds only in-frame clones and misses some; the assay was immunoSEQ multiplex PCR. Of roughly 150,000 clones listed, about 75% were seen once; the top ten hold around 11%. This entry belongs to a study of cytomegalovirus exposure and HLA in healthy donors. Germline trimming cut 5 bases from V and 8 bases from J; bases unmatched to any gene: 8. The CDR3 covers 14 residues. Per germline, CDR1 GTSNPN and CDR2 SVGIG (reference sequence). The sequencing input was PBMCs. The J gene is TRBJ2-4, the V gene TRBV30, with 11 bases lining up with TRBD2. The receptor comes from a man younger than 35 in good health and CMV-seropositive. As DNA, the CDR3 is TGTGCCTGGCGGGTTAGCGGGAGGGCGGACATTCAGTACTTC. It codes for CAWRVSGRADIQYF.